What follows are 23 T cell receptor beta chains derived from one specimen sequenced in a study of blood T cell repertoires in COVID-19. The data were produced by immunoSEQ multiplex PCR, yet TCRdb's version contains in-frame clones alone and is incomplete. This sample has 200,000 to 300,000 clones, with approximately 83% found just once. Sequencing was done on a sample of peripheral blood. Receptors originate from a woman aged 25 to 39 who had recovered from COVID-19.

V is TRBV25-1 and J is TRBJ1-2, with TRBD1 matching 7 bases. Trimming at V came to 6 bases and at J to 0 bases, leaving 4 bases not matched to a gene. From germline, CDR1 is MGHDK and CDR2 SYGVNS. This CDR3 is 14 amino acids long. CDR3 bases: TGTGCCAGCAGAAAACAGGGGACTAACTATGGCTACACCTTC. Its protein product is CASRKQGTNYGYTF.

This clone was seen more than once but under ten times. This rearrangement joins TRBV11-2 to TRBJ2-5; the match to TRBD1 covers 8 bases. J was trimmed by 5 bases and V by 2 bases; bases with no gene match: 7. From germline, CDR1 is SGHAT and CDR2 FQNNGV. This CDR3 is 15 amino acids long. The CDR3 bases are TGTGCCAGCAGCTTAAATGGACAGGGCGGCGAGACCCAGTACTTC. Translation: CASSLNGQGGETQYF.

The rearrangement joins TRBV5-4 to TRBJ1-2, with D possibly being TRBD1 (6 bases). Trimming shortened V by 3 bases and J by 0 bases, and 15 bases separated the two germline ends. Germline-derived CDR1 and CDR2 are SGHNT and YYREEE (reference sequence). This CDR3 has 16 amino acids. In DNA, the CDR3 is TGTGCCAGCAGCTCCCTGGGGACAAAGGCTAACTATGGCTACACCTTC. It specifies CASSSLGTKANYGYTF.

This clone occurred a few times. The gene calls are TRBV6-2 or TRBV6-3 and TRBJ1-1; a possible D gene is TRBD1 (5 bases). Germline V gene sequence: CDR1 MNHEY, CDR2 SVGEGT. V lost 0 bases to trimming and J lost 4 bases, with 9 bases between them. The CDR3 contains 14 residues. CDR3 sequence: CASSYSDSVTEAFF. The CDR3 nucleotides read TGTGCCAGCAGTTACTCCGACAGTGTCACTGAAGCTTTCTTT.

V usage is TRBV2 and J usage is TRBJ2-1, with 7 nucleotides matching TRBD1. The CDR3 loop spans 13 amino acids. The germline V gene encodes CDR1 SNHLY and CDR2 FYNNEI. The V gene end was trimmed by 10 bases and the J gene end by 0 bases; junction bases not matched to a gene: 3. CDR3 amino acids: CAMGQNSYNEQFF. CDR3 in DNA: TGTGCCATGGGACAGAACTCCTACAATGAGCAGTTCTTC.

The rearrangement joins TRBV6-2 or TRBV6-3 to TRBJ2-7, with a weak D call TRBD1 (6 bases). Germline V CDR1 and CDR2: MNHEY, SVGEGT. The CDR3 runs 15 residues. The ends were cut back, 5 bases at V and 0 bases at J, with 14 bases in the middle. This CDR3 is CASSRVRGRSYEQYF. The CDR3 DNA follows: TGTGCCAGCAGTCGAGTCAGGGGACGCTCCTACGAGCAGTACTTC.

The chain has TRBV4-3 and TRBJ2-3; TRBD2 aligns across 8 bases. CDR3 length equals 17 residues. V shed 3 bases and J 7 bases; nucleotides not matched to a gene: 15. Germline CDR1 LGHNA, CDR2 YSLEER. Here the CDR3 reads CASSQTYPGLVVYTQYF. Here the CDR3 DNA reads TGCGCCAGCAGCCAGACTTACCCGGGACTAGTAGTCTATACGCAGTATTTT.

The rearrangement links TRBV4-2 to TRBJ2-7; the match to TRBD2 covers 7 bases. V lost 2 bases, J lost 1 base, and 17 bases stayed unmatched. Germline CDR1 LGHNA, CDR2 YNFKEQ. The CDR3 loop spans 19 amino acids. The CDR3 here is CASSQSKLSNGGISYEQYF. In DNA form, the CDR3 reads TGTGCCAGCAGCCAATCAAAACTCTCGAACGGGGGGATATCCTACGAGCAGTACTTC.

This chain connects TRBV19 to TRBJ2-7, with D possibly being TRBD2 (6 bases). This CDR3 has 14 residues. Germline CDR1 and CDR2: LNHDA and SQIVND (reference sequence). The V end was cut by 1 base, the J end by 0 bases, with 7 bases between. In nucleotides, the CDR3 is TGTGCCAGTAGTATAGGGACTACCTCCTACGAGCAGTACTTC. This translates into CASSIGTTSYEQYF.

The chain is built from TRBV27 and TRBJ1-6; 8 bases align to TRBD1. Germline lookup yields CDR1 MNHEY and CDR2 SMNVEV (reference sequence). Unmatched junction bases numbered 7, after V lost 8 bases and J lost 1 base. The CDR3 is made up of 16 amino acids. In nucleotides, the CDR3 is TGTGCCAGCTCACAGGGGGGAGCGTCCTATAATTCACCCCTCCACTTT. It is translated as CASSQGGASYNSPLHF.

This clone was seen just once. The chain links TRBV6-2 or TRBV6-3 to TRBJ1-1, with 7 bases matching TRBD1. The V gene's germline CDR1 is MNHEY and CDR2 SVGEGT. This CDR3 spans 16 amino acids. V was clipped by 7 bases and J by 0 bases; unmatched bases: 11. CDR3 DNA sequence: TGTGCCAGCAACCCGGGACAGCTACTCATGAACACTGAAGCTTTCTTT. This encodes CASNPGQLLMNTEAFF.

This clone was observed a single time. The V and J genes are TRBV7-7 and TRBJ2-3; tentatively, D is TRBD1 (6 bases). The ends were cut back, 1 base at V and 1 base at J, with 12 bases in the middle. The CDR3 has 16 amino acids. Germline-derived CDR1 and CDR2 are SSHAT and FNYEAQ (reference sequence). The CDR3 sequence: CASSLGTTGRTDTQYF. The CDR3 DNA sequence: TGTGCCAGCAGCTTAGGGACAACAGGGCGCACAGATACGCAGTATTTT. Together with reference TRBV7-7 and TRBJ2-3, the CDR3 gives the full variable domain: GAGVSQSPRYKVTKRGQDVTLRCDPISSHATLYWYQQALGQGPEFLTYFNYEAQPDKSGLPSDRFSAERPEGSISTLTIQRTEQRDSAMYRCASSLGTTGRTDTQYFGPGTRLTVL.

This clone was seen just once. The chain joins TRBV3-1 (or the pseudogene TRBV3-2) to TRBJ1-1; D is perhaps TRBD1 (5 bases). CDR1 LGHDT and CDR2 YNNKEL come from the germline V gene (reference sequence). The CDR3 loop spans 14 amino acids. V lost 4 bases, J lost 5 bases, and 14 bases lay in between. The CDR3 is CASSPQVLGTEAFF. The CDR3 DNA is TGTGCCAGCAGCCCACAGGTCTTGGGGACTGAAGCTTTCTTT.

This sequence joins TRBV4-3 and TRBJ1-2, with a tentative D call TRBD1 (6 bases). CDR3 length: 15 amino acids. The V gene's germline CDR1 is LGHNA and CDR2 YSLEER. With 4 bases removed from V and 8 bases from J, the gap between germline ends came to 20 bases. The CDR3 here is CASSPQGGGSGGYTF. CDR3 in DNA: TGCGCCAGCAGCCCACAAGGGGGAGGGAGTGGAGGCTACACCTTC.

V usage is TRBV3-1 (or the pseudogene TRBV3-2) and J usage is TRBJ2-1; 7 nucleotides line up with TRBD1. Looked up from germline, CDR1 is LGHDT and CDR2 is YNNKEL (reference sequence). The CDR3 has 14 residues. V dropped 4 bases and J dropped 7; count of bases not matched to a gene: 7. The CDR3, as DNA: TGTGCCAGCAGCCTTACAGGCAGGGGGAATGAGCAGTTCTTC. It encodes CASSLTGRGNEQFF.

This chain joins TRBV6-1 and TRBJ1-5; no reliable D call. Germline V gives CDR1 MNHNS, CDR2 SASEGT. Trimming stripped 2 bases from V and 1 base from J, with 6 bases between. CDR3 length equals 14 residues. CDR3 sequence reads: CASSELGSNQPQHF. The CDR3 DNA reads as TGTGCCAGCAGTGAACTAGGAAGCAATCAGCCCCAGCATTTT.

This clone was picked up a small number of times. V is TRBV11-2 and J is TRBJ1-2, with D uncertain. V was clipped by 6 bases and J by 0 bases, with 8 bases between them. The CDR3 loop spans 13 amino acids. Germline V gene sequence: CDR1 SGHAT, CDR2 FQNNGV. CDR3 nucleotide sequence: TGTGCCAGCAGTTCGCGGACTAACTATGGCTACACCTTC. Translated, it gives CASSSRTNYGYTF.

The V call is TRBV2, the J call TRBJ2-1; 7 bases agree with TRBD2. Germline V gives CDR1 SNHLY, CDR2 FYNNEI. CDR3 length equals 13 residues. V shed 4 bases and J 7 bases; nucleotides not matched to a gene: 4. The DNA for the CDR3 is TGTGCCAGCAGTGGTGCGGGGGTAAATGAGCAGTTCTTC. Its translation: CASSGAGVNEQFF.

The V call is TRBV6-5, the J call TRBJ1-4; 7 positions agree with TRBD1. This CDR3 region has 14 residues. Germline loops: CDR1 MNHEY, CDR2 SVGAGI. V was pared by 0 bases and J by 5 bases, with 0 bases of the junction left unmatched. The CDR3 reads CASSYSTGNEKLFF. CDR3 coding DNA: TGTGCCAGCAGTTACTCGACAGGGAATGAAAAACTGTTTTTT.

The rearrangement links TRBV5-1 to TRBJ1-1; 10 bases fit TRBD1. CDR1 is SGHRS, CDR2 YFSETQ, per germline. The CDR3 is made up of 15 amino acids. The J segment lost 1 base and the V segment lost 3 bases, leaving 3 bases of the junction unmatched. As DNA, the CDR3 is TGCGCCAGCAGCTCGGGACAGGGGCGGAACACTGAAGCTTTCTTT. It specifies CASSSGQGRNTEAFF. Full variable domain (missing parts from reference TRBV5-1 and TRBJ1-1): KAGVTQTPRYLIKTRGQQVTLSCSPISGHRSVSWYQQTPGQGLQFLFEYFSETQRNKGNFPGRFSGRQFSNSRSEMNVSTLELGDSALYLCASSSGQGRNTEAFFGQGTRLTVV.

The chain uses TRBV11-3 and TRBJ2-3, with 7 bases identical to TRBD1. Germline V CDR1 and CDR2: SGHNT, YENEEA. CDR3 length equals 13 residues. Trimming at V came to 5 bases and at J to 4 bases, leaving 3 bases not matched to a gene. The CDR3 here is CASSGGQADTQYF. The CDR3 nucleotides read TGTGCCAGCAGCGGAGGACAGGCAGATACGCAGTATTTT.

The chain has TRBV6-1 and TRBJ1-2, with 8 nucleotides matching TRBD1. With 4 bases clipped from V and 4 bases from J, the junction kept 14 bases outside the gene matches. CDR3 length equals 17 residues. Per the germline V gene, CDR1 is MNHNS and CDR2 is SASEGT. This CDR3 reads CASSAPLVLDRGYGYTF. The CDR3 DNA reads TGTGCCAGCAGTGCCCCCCTGGTCCTCGACAGGGGCTATGGCTACACCTTC.

This chain connects TRBV5-1 to TRBJ2-1; 9 positions match TRBD2. Germline CDR1 and CDR2: SGHRS and YFSETQ. The CDR3 is 17 amino acids. Trimming at V came to 4 bases and at J to 5 bases, leaving 13 bases not matched to a gene. The CDR3: CASSRMIRGGANNEQFF. In DNA form, the CDR3 reads TGCGCCAGCAGCCGGATGATTCGCGGGGGGGCAAACAATGAGCAGTTCTTC.